This entry lists 9 T cell receptor beta chains sequenced from one sample in a study of cytomegalovirus exposure and HLA in healthy donors. PCR employed 60 Vbeta and 13 Jbeta primers. Libraries were prepared by immunoSEQ multiplex PCR; TCRdb keeps only in-frame clonotypes and omits some of them. The data show about 130,000 clones, 80% seen once. The sequenced sample consisted of PBMCs. These receptors were collected from a man between 25 and 39 years old in good health and CMV-seropositive.

V and J are TRBV5-1 and TRBJ2-3; 7 positions match TRBD1. The CDR3 runs to 15 residues. Germline CDR1 and CDR2: SGHRS and YFSETQ. V shed 6 bases and J 2 bases; nucleotides not matched to a gene: 9. CDR3 nucleotides: TGCGCCAGCAACCGAGGGGGCACCATCACAGATACGCAGTATTTT. Translating gives CASNRGGTITDTQYF.

V usage is TRBV18 and J usage is TRBJ2-6; tentatively, D is TRBD1 (6 bases). The CDR3 contains 16 residues. Germline V lookup: CDR1 KGHSH, CDR2 LQKENI. The V gene lost 1 base and the J gene lost 2 bases, with 9 bases spanning the gap. Written as DNA, the CDR3 is TGTGCCAGCTCACCACTGCAGGGGACTGGGGCCAACGTCCTGACTTTC. Its translation is CASSPLQGTGANVLTF. Together with reference TRBV18 and TRBJ2-6, the CDR3 gives the full variable domain: NAGVMQNPRHLVRRRGQEARLRCSPMKGHSHVYWYRQLPEEGLKFMVYLQKENIIDESGMPKERFSAEFPKEGPSILRIQQVVRGDSAAYFCASSPLQGTGANVLTFGAGSRLTVL.

The genes are TRBV9 and TRBJ2-2; 8 bases are a match to TRBD1. This CDR3 has 15 residues. Germline V CDR1 and CDR2: SGDLS, YYNGEE. V gave up 0 bases and J gave up 7 bases; unmatched junction bases: 5. CDR3 in DNA: TGTGCCAGCAGCGTAGTGACAGGGGAAGGCGGGGAGCTGTTTTTT. As protein: CASSVVTGEGGELFF. Variable domain in full (rest from reference TRBV9 and TRBJ2-2): DSGVTQTPKHLITATGQRVTLRCSPRSGDLSVYWYQQSLDQGLQFLIQYYNGEERAKGNILERFSAQQFPDLHSELNLSSLELGDSALYFCASSVVTGEGGELFFGEGSRLTVL.

The table lists this clone with a count of one. V gene TRBV28 combines with J gene TRBJ1-1, with D unclear. V dropped 6 bases and J dropped 3 bases, with 14 bases sitting between them. The CDR3 has 14 residues. CDR1 is MDHEN and CDR2 is SYDVKM in the germline V gene. The CDR3 sequence is CASRKTVFDTEAFF. The DNA for the CDR3 is TGTGCCAGCAGGAAAACAGTGTTTGACACTGAAGCTTTCTTT.

The V and J genes are TRBV5-1 and TRBJ2-2; 9 bases agree with TRBD2. The CDR3 has 15 amino acids. In germline, CDR1 is SGHRS, CDR2 YFSETQ. Unmatched junction bases numbered 2, after V lost 5 bases and J lost 0 bases. Here the CDR3 reads CASRRLAANTGELFF. In DNA, the CDR3 is TGCGCCAGCAGAAGACTAGCGGCGAACACCGGGGAGCTGTTTTTT.

The rearrangement uses TRBV21-1 and TRBJ2-5; the table's D gene call, TRBD2, was not cross checked with the DNA. TRBV21-1 is marked as a pseudogene. This CDR3 has 16 residues. The CDR3 DNA reads as TGTGCCAGCAGCAAAGGGGATAGCGGGACGCAAGAGACCCAGTACTTC. Translated, it gives CASSKGDSGTQETQYF.

The rearrangement links TRBV12-2 to TRBJ2-2; the table assigns TRBD2, which was not confirmed against the DNA. TRBV12-2 constitutes a pseudogene. This CDR3 region has 21 residues. The CDR3 region has the DNA TGTGCAAGTCGCTTAGCTTTCACTCATACTGGGAGGTGTGTCAGCGGCGGGGAGCTGTTTTTT. As protein: CASRLAFTHTGRCVSGGELFF.

The rearrangement links TRBV5-6 to TRBJ2-5; a weak D match, TRBD1 (5 bases). With 3 bases removed from V and 5 bases from J, the gap between germline ends came to 14 bases. There are 14 residues in the CDR3. Germline V gene data show CDR1 as SGHDT and CDR2 as YYEEEE. In DNA form, the CDR3 reads TGTGCCAGCAGCTACGGCCATAAGGGGGAGACCCAGTACTTC. Protein product: CASSYGHKGETQYF.

The chain joins TRBV5-1 to TRBJ2-5, with D possibly matching TRBD2 (6 bases). The CDR3 totals 15 residues. V was trimmed by 2 bases and J by 11 bases, leaving 22 bases between them. The germline gives CDR1 SGHRS, CDR2 YFSETQ. The CDR3 nucleotides are TGCGCCAGCAGCTTTACGTGGGCCTCGACGGGGGAGCAGTACTTC. Its protein product is CASSFTWASTGEQYF.